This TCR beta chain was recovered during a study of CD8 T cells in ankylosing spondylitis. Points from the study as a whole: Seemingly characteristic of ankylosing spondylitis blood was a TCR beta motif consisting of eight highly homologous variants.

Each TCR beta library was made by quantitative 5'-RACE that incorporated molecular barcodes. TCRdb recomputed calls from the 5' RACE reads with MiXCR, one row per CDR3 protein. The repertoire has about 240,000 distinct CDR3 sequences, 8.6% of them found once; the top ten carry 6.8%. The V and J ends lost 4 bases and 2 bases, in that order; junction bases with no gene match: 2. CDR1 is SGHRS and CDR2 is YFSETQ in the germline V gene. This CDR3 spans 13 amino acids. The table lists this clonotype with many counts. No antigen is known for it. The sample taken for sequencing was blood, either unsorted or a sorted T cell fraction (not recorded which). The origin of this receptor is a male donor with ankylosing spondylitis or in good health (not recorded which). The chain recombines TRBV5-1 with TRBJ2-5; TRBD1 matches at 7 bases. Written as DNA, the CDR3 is TGCGCCAGCAGCCCGGACAGGCAAGAGACCCAGTACTTC. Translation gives CASSPDRQETQYF.